This paragraph reports one T cell receptor (beta chain). This CDR3 is 12 amino acids long. Trimming left V 6 bases short and J 2 bases short, with 5 bases between. The germline V gene encodes CDR1 SNHLY and CDR2 FYNNEI. This sample was included in a study of OX40 agonist ivuxolimab in advanced cancers. TCRdb's table, derived via immunoSEQ multiplex PCR, lists solely in-frame clones and lacks some. The sample holds about 38,000 clones, 82% seen once. The material was CD4+ or CD8+ T cells sorted from blood, obtained in a trial of the OX40 agonist ivuxolimab. The sequence came from an adult with an advanced solid tumor such as melanoma, head and neck, liver or kidney cancer. The chain couples TRBV2 to TRBJ1-3; unclear D gene. The chain's CDR3 is CASRLAGNTIYF. The CDR3 DNA follows: TGTGCCAGCAGACTGGCTGGAAACACCATATATTTT.